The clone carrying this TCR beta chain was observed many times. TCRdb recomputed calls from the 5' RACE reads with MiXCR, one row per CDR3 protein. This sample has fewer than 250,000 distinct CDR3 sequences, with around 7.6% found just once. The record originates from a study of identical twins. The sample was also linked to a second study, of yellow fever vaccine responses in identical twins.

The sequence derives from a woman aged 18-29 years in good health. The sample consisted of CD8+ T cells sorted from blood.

The CDR3: CASSLSPNTGELFF. The CDR3 nucleotides are TGTGCCAGCAGTTTATCACCGAACACCGGGGAGCTGTTTTTT. This sequence joins TRBV27 and TRBJ2-2; D uncertain. Germline V CDR1 and CDR2: MNHEY, SMNVEV (reference sequence). This CDR3 is built from 14 residues. V lost 0 bases and J lost 0, with 2 bases in between.